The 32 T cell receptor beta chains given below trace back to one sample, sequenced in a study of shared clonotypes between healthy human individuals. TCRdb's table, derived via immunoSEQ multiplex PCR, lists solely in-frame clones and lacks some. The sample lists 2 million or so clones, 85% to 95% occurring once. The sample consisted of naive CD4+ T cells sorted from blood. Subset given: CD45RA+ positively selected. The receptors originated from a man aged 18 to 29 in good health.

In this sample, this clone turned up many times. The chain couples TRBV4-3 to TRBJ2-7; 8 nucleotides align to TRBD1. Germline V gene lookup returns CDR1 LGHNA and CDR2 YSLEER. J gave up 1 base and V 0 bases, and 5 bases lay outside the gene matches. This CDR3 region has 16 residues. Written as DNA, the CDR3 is TGCGCCAGCAGCCAAGACTCGAGACAGGGGTCCTACGAGCAGTACTTC. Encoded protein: CASSQDSRQGSYEQYF.

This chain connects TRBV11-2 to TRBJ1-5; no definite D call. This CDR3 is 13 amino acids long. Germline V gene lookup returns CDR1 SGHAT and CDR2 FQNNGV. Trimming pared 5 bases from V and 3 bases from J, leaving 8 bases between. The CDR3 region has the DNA TGTGCCAGCAGCGCTTCGACCAATCAGCCCCAGCATTTT. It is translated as CASSASTNQPQHF. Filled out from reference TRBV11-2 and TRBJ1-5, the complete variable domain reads EAGVAQSPRYKIIEKRQSVAFWCNPISGHATLYWYQQILGQGPKLLIQFQNNGVVDDSQLPKDRFSAERLKGVDSTLKIQPAKLEDSAVYLCASSASTNQPQHFGDGTRLSIL.

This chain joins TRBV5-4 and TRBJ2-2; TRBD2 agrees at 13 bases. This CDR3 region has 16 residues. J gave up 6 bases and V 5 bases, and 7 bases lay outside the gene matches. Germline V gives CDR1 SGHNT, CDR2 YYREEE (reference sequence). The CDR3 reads CASSAGTSGKSGELFF. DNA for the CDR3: TGTGCCAGCAGTGCCGGGACTAGCGGGAAGTCCGGGGAGCTGTTTTTT.

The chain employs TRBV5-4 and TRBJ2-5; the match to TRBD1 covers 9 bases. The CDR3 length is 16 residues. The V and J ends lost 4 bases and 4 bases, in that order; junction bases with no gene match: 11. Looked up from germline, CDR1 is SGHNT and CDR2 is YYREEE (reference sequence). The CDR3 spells CASSRPRGQGLETQYF. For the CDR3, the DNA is TGTGCCAGCAGCAGACCCCGGGGACAGGGCTTAGAGACCCAGTACTTC.

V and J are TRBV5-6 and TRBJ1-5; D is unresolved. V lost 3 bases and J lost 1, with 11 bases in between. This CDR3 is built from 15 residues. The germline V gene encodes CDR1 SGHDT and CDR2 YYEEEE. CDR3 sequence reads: CASSSFGRSNQPQHF. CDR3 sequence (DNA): TGTGCCAGCAGCTCATTCGGCCGGAGCAATCAGCCCCAGCATTTT. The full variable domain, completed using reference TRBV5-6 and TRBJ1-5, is DAGVTQSPTHLIKTRGQQVTLRCSPKSGHDTVSWYQQALGQGPQFIFQYYEEEERQRGNFPDRFSGHQFPNYSSELNVNALLLGDSALYLCASSSFGRSNQPQHFGDGTRLSIL.

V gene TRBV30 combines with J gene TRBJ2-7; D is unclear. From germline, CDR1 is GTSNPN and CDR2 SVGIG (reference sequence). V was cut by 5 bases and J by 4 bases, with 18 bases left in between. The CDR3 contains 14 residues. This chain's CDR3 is CAWRQVGLGYEQYF. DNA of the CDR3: TGTGCCTGGCGCCAGGTGGGGTTGGGTTACGAGCAGTACTTC. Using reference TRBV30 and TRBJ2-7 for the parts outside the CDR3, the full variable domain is SQTIHQWPATLVQPVGSPLSLECTVEGTSNPNLYWYRQAAGRGLQLLFYSVGIGQISSEVPQNLSASRPQDRQFILSSKKLLLSDSGFYLCAWRQVGLGYEQYFGPGTRLTVT.

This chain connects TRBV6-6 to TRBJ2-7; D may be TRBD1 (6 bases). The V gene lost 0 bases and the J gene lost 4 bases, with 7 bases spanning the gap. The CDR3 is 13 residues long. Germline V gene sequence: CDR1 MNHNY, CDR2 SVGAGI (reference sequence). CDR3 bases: TGTGCCAGCAGTTACTCGGACAGATACGAGCAGTACTTC. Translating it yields CASSYSDRYEQYF.

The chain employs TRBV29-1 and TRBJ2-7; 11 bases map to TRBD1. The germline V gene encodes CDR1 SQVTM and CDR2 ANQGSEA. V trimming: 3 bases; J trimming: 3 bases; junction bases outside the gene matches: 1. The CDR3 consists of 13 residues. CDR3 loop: CSVDGTGGYEQYF. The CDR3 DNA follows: TGCAGCGTTGACGGGACAGGGGGCTACGAGCAGTACTTC.

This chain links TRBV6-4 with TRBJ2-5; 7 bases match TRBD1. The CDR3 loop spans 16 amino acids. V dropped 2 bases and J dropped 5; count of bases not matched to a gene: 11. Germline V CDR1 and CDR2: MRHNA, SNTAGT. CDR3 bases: TGTGCCAGCAGTGACAGGAGTGGGACAGAAGGGGAGACCCAGTACTTC. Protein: CASSDRSGTEGETQYF.

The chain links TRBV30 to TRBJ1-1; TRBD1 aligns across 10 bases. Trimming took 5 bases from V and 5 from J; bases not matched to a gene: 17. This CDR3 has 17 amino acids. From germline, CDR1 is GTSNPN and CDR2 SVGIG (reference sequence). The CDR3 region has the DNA TGTGCCTGGTCAAGACAGGGGGCGAGGGGGTCGGGGACTGAAGCTTTCTTT. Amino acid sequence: CAWSRQGARGSGTEAFF.

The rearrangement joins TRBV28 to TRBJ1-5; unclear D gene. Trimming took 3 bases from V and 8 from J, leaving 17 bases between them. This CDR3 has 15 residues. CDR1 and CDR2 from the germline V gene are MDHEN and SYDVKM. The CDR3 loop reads CASSFPSREAKPQHF. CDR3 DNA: TGTGCCAGCAGTTTCCCCAGCCGGGAGGCGAAGCCCCAGCATTTT.

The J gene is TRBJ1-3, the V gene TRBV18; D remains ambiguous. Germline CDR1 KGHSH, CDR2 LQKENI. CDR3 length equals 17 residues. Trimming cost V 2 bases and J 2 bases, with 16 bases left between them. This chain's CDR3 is CASSPSELPLAGNTIYF. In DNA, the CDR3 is TGTGCCAGCTCACCATCTGAGTTACCGCTGGCTGGAAACACCATATATTTT.

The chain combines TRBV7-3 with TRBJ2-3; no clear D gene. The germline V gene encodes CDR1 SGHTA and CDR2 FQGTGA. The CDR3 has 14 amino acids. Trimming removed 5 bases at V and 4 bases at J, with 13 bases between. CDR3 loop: CASSPGSAADTQYF. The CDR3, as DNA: TGTGCCAGCAGCCCGGGCTCCGCGGCAGATACGCAGTATTTT.

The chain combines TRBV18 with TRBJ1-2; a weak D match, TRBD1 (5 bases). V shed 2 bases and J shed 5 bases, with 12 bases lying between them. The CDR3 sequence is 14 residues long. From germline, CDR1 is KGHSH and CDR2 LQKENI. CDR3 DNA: TGTGCCAGCTCACCAGCGGAGGGGCCGTATGGCTACACCTTC. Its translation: CASSPAEGPYGYTF. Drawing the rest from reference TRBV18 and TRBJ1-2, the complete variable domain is NAGVMQNPRHLVRRRGQEARLRCSPMKGHSHVYWYRQLPEEGLKFMVYLQKENIIDESGMPKERFSAEFPKEGPSILRIQQVVRGDSAAYFCASSPAEGPYGYTFGSGTRLTVV.

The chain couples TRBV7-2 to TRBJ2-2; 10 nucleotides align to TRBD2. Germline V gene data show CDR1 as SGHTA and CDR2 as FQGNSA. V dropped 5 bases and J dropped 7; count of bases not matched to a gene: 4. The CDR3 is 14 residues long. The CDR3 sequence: CASSHGLADGELFF. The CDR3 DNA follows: TGTGCCAGCAGCCATGGACTAGCGGACGGGGAGCTGTTTTTT. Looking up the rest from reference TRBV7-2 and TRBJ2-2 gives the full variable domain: GAGVSQSPSNKVTEKGKDVELRCDPISGHTALYWYRQSLGQGLEFLIYFQGNSAPDKSGLPSDRFSAERTGGSVSTLTIQRTQQEDSAVYLCASSHGLADGELFFGEGSRLTVL.

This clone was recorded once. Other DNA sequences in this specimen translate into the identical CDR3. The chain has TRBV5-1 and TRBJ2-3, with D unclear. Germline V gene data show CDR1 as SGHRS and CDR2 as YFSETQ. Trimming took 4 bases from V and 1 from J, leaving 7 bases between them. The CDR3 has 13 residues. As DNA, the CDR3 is TGCGCCAGCAGCCTGTCCGGCACAGATACGCAGTATTTT. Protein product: CASSLSGTDTQYF.

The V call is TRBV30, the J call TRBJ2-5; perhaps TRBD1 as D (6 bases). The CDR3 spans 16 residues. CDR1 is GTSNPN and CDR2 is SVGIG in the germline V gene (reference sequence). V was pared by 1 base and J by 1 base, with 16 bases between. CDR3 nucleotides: TGTGCCTGGAGTGACCCCTGGACAGCGCCCCAAGAGACCCAGTACTTC. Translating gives CAWSDPWTAPQETQYF.

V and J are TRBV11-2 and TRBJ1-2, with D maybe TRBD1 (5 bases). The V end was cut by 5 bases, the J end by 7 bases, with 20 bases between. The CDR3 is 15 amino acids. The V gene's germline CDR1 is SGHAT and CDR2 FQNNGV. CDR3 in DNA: TGTGCCAGCAGCCCCTGGGGCTTGGCTATGGGTGGCTACACCTTC. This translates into CASSPWGLAMGGYTF.

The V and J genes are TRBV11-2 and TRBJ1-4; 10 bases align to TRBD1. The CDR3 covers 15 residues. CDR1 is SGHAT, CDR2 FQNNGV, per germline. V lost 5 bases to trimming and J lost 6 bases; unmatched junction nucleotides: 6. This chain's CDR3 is CASSPVGQGYEKLFF. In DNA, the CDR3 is TGTGCCAGCAGCCCGGTGGGACAGGGGTATGAAAAACTGTTTTTT.

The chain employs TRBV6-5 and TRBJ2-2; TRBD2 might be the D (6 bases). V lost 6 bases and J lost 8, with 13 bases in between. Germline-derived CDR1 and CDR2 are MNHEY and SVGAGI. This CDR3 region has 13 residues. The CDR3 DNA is TGTGCCAGCAGGAAGCGGGTTTTGGGGGAGCTGTTTTTT. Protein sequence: CASRKRVLGELFF.

As DNA, the CDR3 is TGTGCCAGACCGGACAGCCACAACAATGAGCAGTTCTTC. This sequence encodes CARPDSHNNEQFF. V and J are TRBV6-5 and TRBJ2-1; D is perhaps TRBD1 (6 bases). V was shortened by 9 bases and J by 5 bases, with 14 bases between the two germline ends. This CDR3 has 13 residues. In germline, CDR1 is MNHEY, CDR2 SVGAGI.

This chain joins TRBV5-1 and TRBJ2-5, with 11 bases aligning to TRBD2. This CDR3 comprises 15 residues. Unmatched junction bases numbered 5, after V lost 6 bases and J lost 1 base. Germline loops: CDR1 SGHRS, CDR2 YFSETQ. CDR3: CASTSGGKGQETQYF. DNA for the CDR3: TGCGCCAGCACTAGCGGGGGGAAAGGCCAAGAGACCCAGTACTTC.

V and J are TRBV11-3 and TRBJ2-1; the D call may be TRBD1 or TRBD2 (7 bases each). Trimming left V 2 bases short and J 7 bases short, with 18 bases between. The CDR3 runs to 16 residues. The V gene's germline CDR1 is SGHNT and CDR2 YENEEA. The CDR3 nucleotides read TGTGCCAGCAGCTTAATTGGGCAGGGGGGGATTAATGAGCAGTTCTTC. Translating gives CASSLIGQGGINEQFF. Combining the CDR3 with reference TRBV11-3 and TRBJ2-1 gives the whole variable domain EAGVVQSPRYKIIEKKQPVAFWCNPISGHNTLYWYLQNLGQGPELLIRYENEEAVDDSQLPKDRFSAERLKGVDSTLKIQPAELGDSAVYLCASSLIGQGGINEQFFGPGTRLTVL.

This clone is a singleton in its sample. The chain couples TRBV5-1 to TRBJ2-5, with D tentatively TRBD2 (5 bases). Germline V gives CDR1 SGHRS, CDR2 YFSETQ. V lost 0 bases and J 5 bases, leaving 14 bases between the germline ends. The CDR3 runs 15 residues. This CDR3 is CASSLAAEGWETQYF. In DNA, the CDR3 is TGCGCCAGCAGCTTGGCGGCTGAGGGTTGGGAGACCCAGTACTTC.

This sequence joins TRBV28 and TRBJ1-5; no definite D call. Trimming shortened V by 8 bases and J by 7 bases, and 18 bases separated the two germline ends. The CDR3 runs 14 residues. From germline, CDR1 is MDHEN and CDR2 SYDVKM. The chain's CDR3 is CASEAVVHRQPQHF. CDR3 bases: TGTGCCAGCGAAGCCGTTGTACATAGGCAGCCCCAGCATTTT.

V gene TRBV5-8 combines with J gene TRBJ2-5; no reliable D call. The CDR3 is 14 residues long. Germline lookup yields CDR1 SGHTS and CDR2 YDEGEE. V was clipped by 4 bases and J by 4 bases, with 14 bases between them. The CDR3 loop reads CASSPGPVRETQYF. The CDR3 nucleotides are TGTGCCAGCAGCCCGGGCCCTGTCCGAGAGACCCAGTACTTC.

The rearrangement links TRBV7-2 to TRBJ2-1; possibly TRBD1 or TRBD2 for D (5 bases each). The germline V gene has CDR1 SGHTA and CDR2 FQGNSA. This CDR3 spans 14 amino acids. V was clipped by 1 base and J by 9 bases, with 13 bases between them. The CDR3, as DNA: TGTGCCAGCAGCTTAGGTGGGGGTAGGGTTGAGCAGTTCTTC. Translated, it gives CASSLGGGRVEQFF.

The CDR3 bases are TGTGCCAGCAGTTCCCTCGGAGATCTTCAGCCCCAGCATTTT. Protein product: CASSSLGDLQPQHF. V and J are TRBV28 and TRBJ1-5; D is unclear. Germline loops: CDR1 MDHEN, CDR2 SYDVKM. V lost 4 bases, J lost 6 bases, and 13 bases lay in between. This CDR3 contains 14 residues.

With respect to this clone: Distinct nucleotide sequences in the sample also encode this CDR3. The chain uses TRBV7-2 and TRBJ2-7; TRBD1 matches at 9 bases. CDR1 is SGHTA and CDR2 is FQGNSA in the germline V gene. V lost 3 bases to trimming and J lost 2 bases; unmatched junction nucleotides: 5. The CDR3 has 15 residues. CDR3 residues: CASSFTGTGPYEQYF. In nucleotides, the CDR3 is TGTGCCAGCAGCTTTACCGGGACAGGGCCCTACGAGCAGTACTTC.

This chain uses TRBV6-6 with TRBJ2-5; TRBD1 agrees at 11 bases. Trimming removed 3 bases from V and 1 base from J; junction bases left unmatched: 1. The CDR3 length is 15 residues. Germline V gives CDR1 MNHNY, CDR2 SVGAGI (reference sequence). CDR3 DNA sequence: TGTGCCAGCAGTTATGGGACAGGGGGCCAAGAGACCCAGTACTTC. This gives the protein CASSYGTGGQETQYF.

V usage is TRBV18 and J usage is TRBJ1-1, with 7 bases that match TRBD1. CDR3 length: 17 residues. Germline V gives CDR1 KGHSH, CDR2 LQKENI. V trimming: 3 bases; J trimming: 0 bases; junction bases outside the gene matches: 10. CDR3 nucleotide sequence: TGTGCCAGCTCACCCGGACAGGCCGACTATTTGAACACTGAAGCTTTCTTT. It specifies CASSPGQADYLNTEAFF. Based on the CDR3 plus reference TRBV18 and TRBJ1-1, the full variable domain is NAGVMQNPRHLVRRRGQEARLRCSPMKGHSHVYWYRQLPEEGLKFMVYLQKENIIDESGMPKERFSAEFPKEGPSILRIQQVVRGDSAAYFCASSPGQADYLNTEAFFGQGTRLTVV.

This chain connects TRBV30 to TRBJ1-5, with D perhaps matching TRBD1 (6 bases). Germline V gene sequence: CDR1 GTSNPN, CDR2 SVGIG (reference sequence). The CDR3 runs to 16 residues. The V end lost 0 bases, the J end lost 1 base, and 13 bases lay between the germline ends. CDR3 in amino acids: CAWSVWGQGSNQPQHF. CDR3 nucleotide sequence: TGTGCCTGGAGTGTTTGGGGGCAGGGCAGCAATCAGCCCCAGCATTTT.